This entry concerns a single T cell receptor (beta chain). It has no known antigen specificity. Base qualities were left out, and no much larger clone turns up one base away. The sample comes from a study of T cell responses to AZD1222 COVID-19 vaccine (dated by TCRdb to the early 2020s). As for the study more broadly: A total of 233 trial participants underwent TCR sequencing, of whom about 200 had received two doses of AZD1222 and some 26 had received two doses of the MenACWY control vaccine. Enrollment into the trials was organized by age into subgroups of 18-55, 56-69 and 70-plus years, and those subgroups contained approximately 160, 26 and 62 TCR-sequenced participants, respectively. Findings and caveats that apply to the study as a whole: Only five to seven AZD1222 recipients were SARS-CoV-2 seropositive at baseline, limiting conclusions about previously exposed vaccinees. Vaccine-associated CD4 TCRs spanned the whole spike protein, with dominant responses in regions 160-218 and 743-854. No day 14 peak-response samples were available, so repertoires were characterized only after the peak T cell response. Participants were mostly white British and included more females than males, and it was suggested by the authors that clonal diversity may have been underestimated. The 56-69-year group was small, and its depth increase did not reach significance, likely because of low power. A significant rise in spike-specific TCR breadth and depth was observed after two AZD1222 doses relative to day 0 and relative to MenACWY recipients. Epitopes outside the regions mutated in the B.1.351 and B.1.1.7 variants were reportedly recognized by nearly half of the unique spike-specific TCRs.

The CDR3 regions of human TCRbeta chains were analyzed by immunosequencing. The study's own analysis went as follows. Repertoire TCRs were checked for matches against a reference library of SARS-CoV-2-specific TCRs that had been generated using the MIRA antigen-specificity platform. Breadth was defined as the fraction of unique TCRs that were SARS-CoV-2-associated. Depth was defined as the fraction of total T cells that were SARS-CoV-2-associated. Using the MIRA data, each spike-specific TCR was mapped to the spike region that the TCR reacts to and placed in a CD4 or CD8 class. Log10-transformed breadth and depth values were compared by one-way ANOVA with Sidak's multiple comparisons tests. TCRdb limited this immuneACCESS table to in-frame rearrangements with V and J called. A share of clones is missing; checked studies link under half to unresolved V genes, and the rest is unexplained. V and J calls and clone size are those listed in that table; D and trimming were worked out from the DNA. The sample includes 150,000 to 250,000 clones, with roughly 92% observed a single time. In total, the top ten clones hold over 0.95% of the sample.

CDR3 length: 14 amino acids, cysteine to phenylalanine. This entry keeps only the CDR3 DNA: 42 bases, framed from base 1. V sheds 5 bases and J sheds 3 bases, leaving 14 bases between their ends. CDR1 is given as LNHDA and CDR2 as SQIVND, both from the germline V gene (reference sequence). This sample's time point label indicates: about 28 days (+/-7) after the second vaccine dose. AZD1222 recipients given second doses at about 4 weeks or at about 12 weeks were pooled, since spike-specific TCR depth and breadth were not found to differ between the two schedules. Samples from vaccinated people were obtained from the UK trials COV001 and COV002, which included a single-blind randomized controlled phase 2/3 trial of AZD1222 (ChAdOx1 nCoV-19) in healthy adults. Trial participant PBMC samples were collected at day 0 and day 28 after the second dose for TCRbeta chain sequencing.

The starting material was peripheral blood, obtained 28 days after the second AZD1222 dose. The origin of this receptor is an adult who received the AZD1222 COVID-19 vaccine. In this chain, TRBV19 is recombined with TRBJ2-7, with the D gene uncertain. The sequenced DNA is TGTGCCAGTAGTCCTACGAAGTACGGCTACGAGCAGTACTTC. This sequence encodes CASSPTKYGYEQYF.